The T cell receptor beta chain described here comes from a study of blood T cells in healthy people across ages. Study-level information: Template switching captured about one barcoded beta molecule per two T cells.

Study results and caveats: Estimates based on one million T cells were treated as lower bounds.

Through a sample-barcoded 5' primer and a J-beta primer mix, a second PCR was run for roughly 7 to 12 cycles. TCRdb independently ran MiXCR on the 5' RACE reads; one entry per CDR3 protein. Here the sample spans over 1.5 million distinct CDR3 sequences, about 49% being singletons. At least 5.5 micrograms of total RNA were extracted per sample. Worth noting for this clonotype: Its antigen is unidentified.

Trimming cost V 6 bases and J 7 bases; bases outside gene matches: 22. This CDR3 comprises 19 residues. Looked up from germline, CDR1 is MDHEN and CDR2 is SYDVKM. The chain couples TRBV28 to TRBJ2-1; 9 nucleotides line up with TRBD2. The sequenced sample consisted of blood. This sequence was found in a woman aged 35 to 49 in good health. As DNA, the CDR3 is TGTGCCAGCAGGGGATTAGCGGGGGCCCAATCCCGGGCGGGGAATGAGCAGTTCTTC. Amino acids: CASRGLAGAQSRAGNEQFF.